These 28 T cell receptor beta chains originate from one sample sequenced in a study of shared clonotypes between healthy human individuals. TCRdb's table, derived via immunoSEQ multiplex PCR, lists solely in-frame clones and lacks some. The data hold 80,000 to 100,000 clones, with 68% observed a single time. The sequenced sample was memory CD8+ T cells sorted from blood. The subset was: CD45RO+ cells pooled with CCR7-negative TemRA cells. These receptor sequences come from a young man in good health.

This clone is a singleton in its sample. The chain couples TRBV25-1 to TRBJ2-5, with unresolved D. Trimming stripped 10 bases from V and 1 base from J, with 16 bases between. Germline assignment: CDR1 MGHDK and CDR2 SYGVNS. This CDR3 has 14 amino acids. CDR3 DNA sequence: TGTGCCACCAGATTGCCCCCGCCCCAAGAGACCCAGTACTTC. Protein: CATRLPPPQETQYF.

The chain's CDR3 is CASSLVLGGNGNEQYF. CDR3 sequence (DNA): TGTGCCAGCAGCCTCGTTTTGGGCGGCAACGGGAACGAGCAGTACTTC. This chain links TRBV7-9 with TRBJ2-7; TRBD2 might be the D (5 bases). Trimming stripped 5 bases from V and 5 bases from J, with 22 bases between. Germline-derived CDR1 and CDR2 are SEHNR and FQNEAQ (reference sequence). This CDR3 has 16 amino acids.

The genes are TRBV27 and TRBJ2-3, with D perhaps TRBD1 (6 bases). Germline-derived CDR1 and CDR2 are MNHEY and SMNVEV (reference sequence). The CDR3 extends over 17 amino acids. Trimming took 3 bases from V and 1 from J, leaving 17 bases between them. The CDR3, as DNA: TGTGCCAGCAGTTTCAGGGACACCACGACCGGCACAGATACGCAGTATTTT. Protein sequence: CASSFRDTTTGTDTQYF.

This sequence joins TRBV5-5 and TRBJ2-5, with a possible D match to TRBD1 (6 bases). Trimming cost V 2 bases and J 1 base, with 9 bases left between them. The length of the CDR3 is 14 residues. CDR1 and CDR2 (germline): SGHKS, YYEKEE (reference sequence). The CDR3 sequence is CASSFSQGQETQYF. The CDR3 DNA is TGTGCCAGCAGCTTCTCACAGGGCCAAGAGACCCAGTACTTC.

This clone is labeled as medium-sized. The chain employs TRBV7-8 and TRBJ1-2; the match to TRBD1 covers 10 bases. This CDR3 comprises 16 residues. J lost 3 bases, V lost 1 base, and 5 bases had no gene match. From germline, CDR1 is SGHVS and CDR2 FQNEAQ. The CDR3 DNA sequence: TGTGCCAGCAGCTTAGTGCAGGACAGGGGGGACTATGGCTACACCTTC. It is translated as CASSLVQDRGDYGYTF.

J is TRBJ2-3 and V is TRBV9; D gene unclear. Germline CDR1 reads SGDLS; CDR2 reads YYNGEE. V was pared by 4 bases and J by 6 bases, with 12 bases between. The CDR3 consists of 13 residues. For the CDR3, the DNA is TGTGCCAGCAGCTCGACCTTTAAGGATACGCAGTATTTT. It codes for CASSSTFKDTQYF.

The genes are TRBV21-1 and TRBJ2-4; the DNA was not compared with TRBD2, the D call given in the table. TRBV21-1 is a pseudogene locus. This CDR3 is built from 17 residues. The CDR3 loop is CASSPQGLAGGKNIQYF. In nucleotides, the CDR3 is TGTGCCAGCAGCCCCCAGGGACTAGCGGGAGGGAAAAACATTCAGTACTTC.

About this clone itself: One base away lies a much larger clone, so this may be a sequencing read error. The V call is TRBV5-1, the J call TRBJ1-1; maybe TRBD1 (5 bases). This CDR3 spans 13 amino acids. Germline V CDR1 and CDR2: SGHRS, YFSETQ. V was clipped by 4 bases and J by 7 bases, with 14 bases between them. The CDR3 nucleotides read TGCGCCAGCAGCCGACAGACCGGTGGTGAAGCTTTCTTT. Residues: CASSRQTGGEAFF.

The chain couples TRBV14 to TRBJ1-2; TRBD1 agrees at 9 bases. The junction had 7 bases not matched to a gene; V was cut back by 3 bases and J by 5 bases. Germline V lookup: CDR1 SGHDN, CDR2 FVKESK. The CDR3 spans 15 residues. The CDR3 here is CASSHTQGAWYGYTF. The CDR3 DNA sequence: TGTGCCAGCAGCCATACACAGGGGGCTTGGTATGGCTACACCTTC.

The rearrangement links TRBV19 to TRBJ2-1; a weak D match, TRBD2 (6 bases). Trimming cost V 7 bases and J 7 bases, with 14 bases left between them. The length of the CDR3 is 13 residues. The V gene's germline CDR1 is LNHDA and CDR2 SQIVND (reference sequence). The CDR3 loop reads CASTSGEANEQFF. CDR3 sequence (DNA): TGTGCCAGTACTTCTGGGGAGGCGAATGAGCAGTTCTTC.

V gene TRBV5-1 combines with J gene TRBJ2-1, with TRBD2 matching over 12 bases. V dropped 4 bases and J dropped 1; count of bases not matched to a gene: 9. The CDR3 loop spans 18 amino acids. Per germline, CDR1 SGHRS and CDR2 YFSETQ. As DNA, the CDR3 is TGCGCCAGCAGCGGACCGGGACTAGCGGGCTCGTCCTACAATGAGCAGTTCTTC. Translated: CASSGPGLAGSSYNEQFF.

The V call is TRBV5-1, the J call TRBJ2-1, with 15 bases lining up with TRBD2. This CDR3 has 18 residues. Looked up from germline, CDR1 is SGHRS and CDR2 is YFSETQ. Trimming removed 0 bases from V and 7 bases from J; junction bases left unmatched: 8. The CDR3 coding sequence is TGCGCCAGCAGCTTGGGGTATTCCGGGACTAGCGGGAGGAATGAGCAGTTCTTC. Encoded protein: CASSLGYSGTSGRNEQFF.

This chain connects TRBV11-3 to TRBJ2-1; weak D call: TRBD2 (6 bases). The CDR3 consists of 15 residues. Trimming stripped 5 bases from V and 6 bases from J, with 17 bases between. Germline V CDR1 and CDR2: SGHNT, YENEEA. The CDR3 is CASSRGAGIGNEQFF. As DNA, the CDR3 is TGTGCCAGCAGCCGGGGCGCGGGAATCGGCAATGAGCAGTTCTTC.

The J gene is TRBJ2-7, the V gene TRBV11-1, with 8 positions matching TRBD2. The CDR3 extends over 16 amino acids. V dropped 5 bases and J dropped 0; count of bases not matched to a gene: 9. CDR1 and CDR2 from the germline V gene are SGHAT and FQDESV (reference sequence). The CDR3 DNA sequence: TGTGCCAGCAGCGAAATAGCGGGATCTTCCTCCTACGAGCAGTACTTC. Its translation is CASSEIAGSSSYEQYF.

The chain has TRBV27 and TRBJ2-7, with D perhaps assigned TRBD1 or TRBD2 (5 bases each). The CDR3 totals 13 residues. V lost 6 bases, J lost 6 bases, and 15 bases lay in between. Germline CDR1 reads MNHEY; CDR2 reads SMNVEV (reference sequence). In nucleotides, the CDR3 is TGTGCCAGCAGGGGAAGGGACCTAGGCGAGCAGTACTTC. Its translation is CASRGRDLGEQYF.

V gene TRBV6-4 combines with J gene TRBJ2-5, with 8 bases that match TRBD1. The CDR3 covers 15 residues. Germline values: CDR1 MRHNA, CDR2 SNTAGT. V trimming: 3 bases; J trimming: 2 bases; junction bases outside the gene matches: 5. The CDR3 DNA follows: TGTGCCAGCAGTGAATCTACAGGGGGACAAGAGACCCAGTACTTC. Protein sequence: CASSESTGGQETQYF.

This clone was counted a few times. The J gene is TRBJ1-2, the V gene TRBV27; 9 bases line up with TRBD1. CDR3 size: 13 residues. J gave up 6 bases and V 5 bases, and 4 bases lay outside the gene matches. Germline V gene data show CDR1 as MNHEY and CDR2 as SMNVEV (reference sequence). CDR3 DNA sequence: TGTGCCAGCAGTCCACGGACAGGGGATGGCTACACCTTC. Protein: CASSPRTGDGYTF.

This sequence joins TRBV28 and TRBJ2-3, with TRBD2 matching 9 bases. CDR3 size: 16 residues. Trimming removed 4 bases from V and 4 bases from J; junction bases left unmatched: 9. Germline loops: CDR1 MDHEN, CDR2 SYDVKM. DNA of the CDR3: TGTGCCAGCAGTTACGGGCTACTAGCGGGCCCAGATACGCAGTATTTT. Translation gives CASSYGLLAGPDTQYF.

The genes are TRBV23-1 and TRBJ2-4, with TRBD1 matching 8 bases. TRBV23-1 is filed as an ORF, its function uncertain. The length of the CDR3 is 18 residues. The ends lost 3 bases at V and 5 bases at J; junction bases unmatched: 15. CDR3 protein: CASSHILGWDRSENIQYF. The CDR3 bases are TGCGCCAGCAGTCATATCCTAGGTTGGGACAGGTCCGAAAACATTCAGTACTTC.

This clone was detected a few times. This chain links TRBV7-9 with TRBJ2-2, with TRBD2 matching 9 bases. There are 16 residues in the CDR3. Germline CDR1 and CDR2: SEHNR and FQNEAQ (reference sequence). The J segment lost 1 base and the V segment lost 1 base, leaving 1 base of the junction unmatched. Here the CDR3 DNA reads TGTGCCAGCAGCTTAGTAGCGGGGGTGAACACCGGGGAGCTGTTTTTT. Translation: CASSLVAGVNTGELFF.

V and J are TRBV6-1 and TRBJ2-7; 10 bases match TRBD1. Germline V lookup: CDR1 MNHNS, CDR2 SASEGT. CDR3 length: 16 amino acids. Trimming cost V 4 bases and J 4 bases; bases outside gene matches: 10. CDR3 sequence reads: CASSAIVGQGLYEQYF. CDR3 bases: TGTGCCAGCAGTGCAATTGTGGGACAGGGGCTTTACGAGCAGTACTTC.

The rearrangement uses TRBV7-9 and TRBJ2-7; a weak D match, TRBD1 (5 bases). Germline-derived CDR1 and CDR2 are SEHNR and FQNEAQ (reference sequence). Trimming stripped 0 bases from V and 4 bases from J, with 10 bases between. The CDR3 consists of 14 residues. CDR3 in amino acids: CASSLAGAPYEQYF. In DNA, the CDR3 is TGTGCCAGCAGCTTAGCAGGGGCACCTTACGAGCAGTACTTC.

This clone was observed at least ten times. The chain has TRBV7-8 and TRBJ1-1; weak D call: TRBD1 (5 bases). CDR3 size: 14 residues. From germline, CDR1 is SGHVS and CDR2 FQNEAQ. The V end lost 4 bases, the J end lost 5 bases, and 14 bases lay between the germline ends. The DNA for the CDR3 is TGTGCCAGCAGCTCCCCCGGGACGATTACTGAAGCTTTCTTT. Protein: CASSSPGTITEAFF.

Regarding this clone: In the same sample, other DNA sequences code for this CDR3. V and J are TRBV28 and TRBJ2-3; unclear D gene. Germline loops: CDR1 MDHEN, CDR2 SYDVKM. The CDR3 runs to 14 residues. Trimming took off 1 base at V and 2 bases at J, with 7 bases between the two ends. The CDR3 DNA follows: TGTGCCAGCAGTTTATCGGTATCCACAGATACGCAGTATTTT. It translates to CASSLSVSTDTQYF.

The chain employs TRBV5-6 and TRBJ2-7; D unclear. The V gene's germline CDR1 is SGHDT and CDR2 YYEEEE. Trimming pared 7 bases from V and 3 bases from J, leaving 14 bases between. This CDR3 comprises 13 residues. The CDR3 loop is CASRGRISYEQYF. CDR3 DNA sequence: TGTGCCAGCCGAGGACGGATTAGCTACGAGCAGTACTTC.

This rearrangement joins TRBV9 to TRBJ1-1; no definite D call. V shed 4 bases and J shed 0 bases, with 10 bases lying between them. This CDR3 has 14 residues. Germline CDR1 and CDR2: SGDLS and YYNGEE. The CDR3 DNA follows: TGTGCCAGCAGCCCAAACGGACTGAACACTGAAGCTTTCTTT. This gives the protein CASSPNGLNTEAFF. Using reference TRBV9 and TRBJ1-1 for the parts outside the CDR3, the full variable domain is DSGVTQTPKHLITATGQRVTLRCSPRSGDLSVYWYQQSLDQGLQFLIQYYNGEERAKGNILERFSAQQFPDLHSELNLSSLELGDSALYFCASSPNGLNTEAFFGQGTRLTVV.

The chain has TRBV6-5 and TRBJ1-2, with no clear D. Germline V gives CDR1 MNHEY, CDR2 SVGAGI. V lost 7 bases and J 2 bases, leaving 8 bases between the germline ends. The CDR3 loop spans 12 amino acids. CDR3 loop: CASKGTNYGYTF. CDR3 in DNA: TGTGCCAGCAAAGGCACGAACTATGGCTACACCTTC.

The V call is TRBV11-3, the J call TRBJ2-6; D gene ambiguous. CDR1 is SGHNT, CDR2 YENEEA, per germline. The length of the CDR3 is 15 residues. V gave up 5 bases and J gave up 1 base, with 9 bases separating them. The CDR3 reads CASSPVRSGANVLTF. Here the CDR3 DNA reads TGTGCCAGCAGCCCCGTCAGGTCTGGGGCCAACGTCCTGACTTTC.